This T cell receptor (beta chain) was captured by sequencing in a study of cytomegalovirus exposure and HLA in healthy donors. Overall study results and limits: An observed cluster of highly shared sequence variants was recorded as a likely sequencing artifact. Most TCR sequences showed up rarely, but some public TCRs showed up in many donors.

In the PCR, 60 Vbeta and 13 Jbeta primers were used. In the study's own analysis: The count from a later analysis was 79 million or so unique TCR beta chains, 9 million to 12 million of them shared. This table comes from immunoSEQ multiplex PCR, and its TCRdb copy is limited to in-frame clones, with some not included. Clone size and V and J calls were adopted from that table, with D and trimming inferred from the DNA. The profile covers about 150,000 clones, with approximately 84% appearing a single time and around 6.6% taken by the ten largest. The length of the CDR3 is 18 residues. Trimming removed 2 bases from V and 1 base from J; junction bases left unmatched: 15. The germline gives CDR1 SGHNT, CDR2 YYREEE (reference sequence). In regard to this clone: As yet, its antigen is unknown.

Sequencing was performed on PBMCs. The V call is TRBV5-4, the J call TRBJ2-7, with TRBD2 identical over 7 bases. The receptor was derived from a male donor in good health and CMV-seropositive. The CDR3 sequence: CASSLDPAGLGRSYEQYF. The CDR3 DNA is TGTGCCAGCAGCTTAGACCCGGCCGGACTAGGGCGGTCCTACGAGCAGTACTTC.